The T cell receptor beta chain described here comes from a study of cytomegalovirus exposure and HLA in healthy donors. Germline loops: CDR1 PRHDT, CDR2 FYEKMQ (reference sequence). The CDR3 totals 16 residues. The J segment lost 0 bases and the V segment lost 3 bases, leaving 5 bases of the junction unmatched. Comment on this clone: The antigen is unknown.

The PCR had 60 Vbeta and 13 Jbeta primers. The data were produced by immunoSEQ multiplex PCR, yet TCRdb's version contains in-frame clones alone and is incomplete. The top ten clones hold 0.65% to 0.85% of a sample with roughly 100,000 clones, approximately 70% of them seen once. Healthy individuals who donated bone marrow served as the donors. Findings of the study overall: Rarity characterized most TCR sequences, yet some public TCRs appeared in many donors.

This clonotype was sampled from a boy between 10 and 17 years old in good health and CMV-seronegative. J is TRBJ2-7 and V is TRBV13; 10 bases line up with TRBD2. Source material: PBMCs. The CDR3 nucleotides read TGTGCCAGCAGCTTCTTAGCGGGGGGACTCTCCTACGAGCAGTACTTC. Protein product: CASSFLAGGLSYEQYF.